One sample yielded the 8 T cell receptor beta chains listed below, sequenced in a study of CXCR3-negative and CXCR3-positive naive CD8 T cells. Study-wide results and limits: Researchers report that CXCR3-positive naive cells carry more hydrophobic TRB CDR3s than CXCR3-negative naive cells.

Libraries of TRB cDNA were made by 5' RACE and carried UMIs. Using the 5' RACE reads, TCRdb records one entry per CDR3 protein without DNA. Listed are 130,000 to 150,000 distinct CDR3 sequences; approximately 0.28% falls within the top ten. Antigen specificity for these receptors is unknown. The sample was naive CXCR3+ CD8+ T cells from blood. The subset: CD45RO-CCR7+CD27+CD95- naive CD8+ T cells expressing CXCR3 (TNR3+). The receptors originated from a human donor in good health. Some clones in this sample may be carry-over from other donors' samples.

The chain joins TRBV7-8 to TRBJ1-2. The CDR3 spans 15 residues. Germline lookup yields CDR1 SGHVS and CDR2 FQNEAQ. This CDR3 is CASSFNPPFNYGYTF.

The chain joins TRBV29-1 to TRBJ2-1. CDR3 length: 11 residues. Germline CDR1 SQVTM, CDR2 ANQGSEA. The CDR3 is CSPVAYNEQFF.

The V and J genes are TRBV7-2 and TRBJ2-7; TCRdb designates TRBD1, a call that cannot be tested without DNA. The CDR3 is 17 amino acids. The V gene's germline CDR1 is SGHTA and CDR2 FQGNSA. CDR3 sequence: CASSEGTGGSAGYEQYF.

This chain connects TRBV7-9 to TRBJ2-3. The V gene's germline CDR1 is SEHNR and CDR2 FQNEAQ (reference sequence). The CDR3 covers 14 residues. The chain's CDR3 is CASSFEGTTDTQYF.

CDR3 in amino acids: CSVEDRLGGVQPQHF. The rearrangement uses TRBV29-1 and TRBJ1-5; no DNA is available, so the TRBD1 call from TCRdb remains unchecked. Germline V gene sequence: CDR1 SQVTM, CDR2 ANQGSEA. There are 15 residues in the CDR3.

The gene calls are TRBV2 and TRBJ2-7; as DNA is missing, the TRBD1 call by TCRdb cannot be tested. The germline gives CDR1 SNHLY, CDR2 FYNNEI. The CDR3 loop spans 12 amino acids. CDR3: CASSGQANEQYF.

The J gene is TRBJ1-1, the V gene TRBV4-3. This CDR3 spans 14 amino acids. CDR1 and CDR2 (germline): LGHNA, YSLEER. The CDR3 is CASSPHDLGTEAFF.

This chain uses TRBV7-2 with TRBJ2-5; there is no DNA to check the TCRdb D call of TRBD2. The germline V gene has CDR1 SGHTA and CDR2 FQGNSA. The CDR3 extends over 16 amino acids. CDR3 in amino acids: CASSLEAGGHQETQYF.